One sample yielded the 21 T cell receptor beta chains listed below, sequenced in a study of blood T cell repertoires in COVID-19 (TCRdb year 2020). Libraries were built with the immunoSEQ multiplex PCR assay. TCRdb took this table from immuneACCESS and kept in-frame rearrangements with V and J called. Such tables lack part of the clones; where checked against another copy, unresolved V genes explain under half of the gap, and the rest is unexplained. In this sample the table shows fewer than 700,000 clones, 85% to 90% of which occur a single time. The ten biggest clones cover roughly 8.3% of the sample. The source material was peripheral blood. These receptors were obtained from a woman aged 45 to 65 with COVID-19, enrolled during active disease.

V gene TRBV30 combines with J gene TRBJ1-2; D is possibly TRBD1 (6 bases). V lost 1 base and J 10 bases, leaving 19 bases between the germline ends. The CDR3 spans 14 residues. Germline values: CDR1 GTSNPN, CDR2 SVGIG (reference sequence). The CDR3 nucleotides are TGTGCCTGGAGTGAGGGGGTTCAGGGGTCGCCCTACACCTTC. Residues: CAWSEGVQGSPYTF.

This chain joins TRBV15 and TRBJ2-3; 11 bases are shared with TRBD2. Trimming took 1 base from V and 7 from J; bases not matched to a gene: 13. The CDR3 consists of 18 residues. Germline loops: CDR1 LNHNV, CDR2 YYDKDF (reference sequence). CDR3 DNA sequence: TGTGCCACCAGCAGAGTAGTAACTAGCGGGGGTGTTGATCATACGCAGTATTTT. It encodes CATSRVVTSGGVDHTQYF.

The V and J genes are TRBV7-3 and TRBJ2-1; 7 bases are a match to TRBD1. CDR3 size: 14 residues. Germline V gene lookup returns CDR1 SGHTA and CDR2 FQGTGA. V lost 4 bases, J lost 7 bases, and 7 bases stayed unmatched. As DNA, the CDR3 is TGTGCCAGCAGCTCCGGGACAGCGCCAAATGAGCAGTTCTTC. It encodes CASSSGTAPNEQFF.

The chain joins TRBV7-6 to TRBJ2-3; 9 bases match TRBD2. Germline V gene sequence: CDR1 SGHVS, CDR2 FNYEAQ. The CDR3 contains 15 residues. J lost 4 bases, V lost 5 bases, and 7 bases had no gene match. The CDR3 nucleotides are TGTGCCAGCAGCCAAGTAGCGGGGGTGGCAGATACGCAGTATTTT. This codes for CASSQVAGVADTQYF.

This clone was seen once. This chain joins TRBV4-2 and TRBJ2-3, with TRBD2 identical over 9 bases. CDR1 and CDR2 (germline): LGHNA, YNFKEQ. The V gene end was trimmed by 0 bases and the J gene end by 3 bases; junction bases not matched to a gene: 13. This CDR3 is 19 amino acids long. CDR3 DNA: TGTGCCAGCAGCCAAGATCTTCGGCGGTCTAGCGGGGTGACAGATACGCAGTATTTT. Protein sequence: CASSQDLRRSSGVTDTQYF.

The genes are TRBV6-5 and TRBJ1-1; maybe TRBD1 (5 bases). The CDR3 is 13 residues long. Germline CDR1 MNHEY, CDR2 SVGAGI. Trimming shortened V by 10 bases and J by 0 bases, and 12 bases separated the two germline ends. In nucleotides, the CDR3 is TGTGCCACCATCATACAGGTGAACACTGAAGCTTTCTTT. Residues: CATIIQVNTEAFF.

This clone was recorded a few times. This chain links TRBV15 with TRBJ1-1; D unresolved. Germline CDR1 is LNHNV and CDR2 is YYDKDF (reference sequence). V dropped 0 bases and J dropped 6 bases, with 8 bases sitting between them. The CDR3 loop spans 13 amino acids. The CDR3 DNA is TGTGCCACCAGCAGAGATGTAGAGTCTGAAGCTTTCTTT. Amino acid sequence: CATSRDVESEAFF. The variable domain in full, with the rest retrieved from reference TRBV15 and TRBJ1-1, is DAMVIQNPRYQVTQFGKPVTLSCSQTLNHNVMYWYQQKSSQAPKLLFHYYDKDFNNEADTPDNFQSRRPNTSFCFLDIRSPGLGDTAMYLCATSRDVESEAFFGQGTRLTVV.

Concerning this clone itself: Other DNA sequences in this specimen translate into the identical CDR3. The chain links TRBV7-9 to TRBJ1-4; 7 nucleotides line up with TRBD1. The germline V gene encodes CDR1 SEHNR and CDR2 FQNEAQ (reference sequence). The CDR3 sequence is 14 residues long. Trimming cost V 1 base and J 8 bases; bases outside gene matches: 4. This CDR3 is CASSLDRGEEKLFF. CDR3 nucleotide sequence: TGTGCCAGCAGCTTAGACAGGGGAGAGGAAAAACTGTTTTTT.

CDR3 sequence (DNA): TGCGCCAGCAGCTTACAGGGGTTTGCTAACTATGGCTACACCTTC. This gives the protein CASSLQGFANYGYTF. This chain connects TRBV5-1 to TRBJ1-2; TRBD1 matches at 7 bases. Unmatched junction bases numbered 4, after V lost 2 bases and J lost 0 bases. Germline V lookup: CDR1 SGHRS, CDR2 YFSETQ. This CDR3 spans 15 amino acids.

The CDR3 reads CASSSYREDTEAFF. The DNA of the CDR3 is TGTGCCAGCAGTTCCTACAGGGAAGACACTGAAGCTTTCTTT. This chain connects TRBV6-5 to TRBJ1-1, with D tentatively TRBD1 (6 bases). V dropped 4 bases and J dropped 3 bases, with 12 bases sitting between them. The CDR3 consists of 14 residues. Germline V gives CDR1 MNHEY, CDR2 SVGAGI.

J is TRBJ2-1 and V is TRBV19, with TRBD1 identical over 7 bases. The V and J ends lost 3 bases and 9 bases, in that order; junction bases with no gene match: 2. CDR1 and CDR2 from the germline V gene are LNHDA and SQIVND (reference sequence). This CDR3 has 12 residues. The CDR3 protein is CASSIQGVEQFF. CDR3 coding DNA: TGTGCCAGTAGTATTCAGGGGGTTGAGCAGTTCTTC.

The gene calls are TRBV5-6 and TRBJ1-2; no clear D. Germline-derived CDR1 and CDR2 are SGHDT and YYEEEE. V lost 2 bases and J 13 bases, leaving 15 bases between the germline ends. The CDR3 sequence is 12 residues long. CDR3 region: CASSLGRGGGTF. The CDR3 DNA sequence: TGTGCCAGCAGCTTAGGACGGGGTGGAGGCACCTTC.

This clone has a handful of counts. The V and J genes are TRBV7-9 and TRBJ2-1; tentative D call: TRBD1 (5 bases). V was clipped by 5 bases and J by 1 base, with 12 bases between them. Germline loops: CDR1 SEHNR, CDR2 FQNEAQ (reference sequence). This CDR3 spans 15 amino acids. In DNA form, the CDR3 reads TGTGCCAGCAGCCCGAGTCCAGGGTCCTACAATGAGCAGTTCTTC. This gives the protein CASSPSPGSYNEQFF.

CDR3 sequence reads: CASRKGGQGRAFF. CDR3 sequence (DNA): TGTGCCAGCAGAAAAGGGGGACAGGGGAGGGCTTTCTTT. V and J are TRBV4-2 and TRBJ1-1, with 10 bases identical to TRBD1. This CDR3 is 13 amino acids long. Trimming removed 6 bases from V and 11 bases from J; junction bases left unmatched: 9. Germline assignment: CDR1 LGHNA and CDR2 YNFKEQ.

The V call is TRBV7-3, the J call TRBJ2-4; no clear D. Germline CDR1 SGHTA, CDR2 FQGTGA. CDR3 length: 14 amino acids. V lost 5 bases and J 0 bases, leaving 8 bases between the germline ends. The CDR3 reads CASSPTVAKNIQYF. CDR3 DNA sequence: TGTGCCAGCAGCCCTACGGTAGCCAAAAACATTCAGTACTTC.

In its sample, this clone was seen once. The rearrangement joins TRBV7-8 to TRBJ2-2, with TRBD2 as a possible D gene (6 bases). V lost 5 bases, J lost 4 bases, and 11 bases lay in between. The length of the CDR3 is 14 residues. Per germline, CDR1 SGHVS and CDR2 FQNEAQ. In nucleotides, the CDR3 is TGTGCCAGCAGCACGGGACTCTTCACCGGGGAGCTGTTTTTT. This gives the protein CASSTGLFTGELFF.

This sequence joins TRBV30 and TRBJ2-3; D remains ambiguous. The germline CDR1 and CDR2 sequences are GTSNPN and SVGIG (reference sequence). V gave up 6 bases and J gave up 1 base, with 14 bases separating them. This CDR3 is 14 amino acids long. CDR3 coding DNA: TGTGCCTGTTCGGTGGGCTTTGGCACAGATACGCAGTATTTT. Translated: CACSVGFGTDTQYF.

This chain links TRBV19 with TRBJ1-5; the match to TRBD1 covers 7 bases. Germline CDR1 LNHDA, CDR2 SQIVND (reference sequence). The V segment lost 5 bases and the J segment 7 bases; nucleotides outside the gene matches: 5. The CDR3 runs to 13 residues. The CDR3 is CASSPTGVQPQHF. The CDR3 nucleotides read TGTGCCAGTAGTCCAACAGGGGTGCAGCCCCAGCATTTT.

V is TRBV3-1 (or the pseudogene TRBV3-2) and J is TRBJ2-2, with 12 bases that match TRBD2. There are 16 residues in the CDR3. Losses at the gene ends were 1 base for V and 8 bases for J; bases not matched to a gene: 5. Germline-derived CDR1 and CDR2 are LGHDT and YNNKEL (reference sequence). This chain's CDR3 is CASSQGSGTSGGELFF. CDR3 nucleotide sequence: TGTGCCAGCAGCCAAGGTTCCGGGACTAGCGGGGGGGAGCTGTTTTTT.

In regard to this clone: A read error is possible here, since a much larger clone lies one base away. The sample holds other DNA sequences that translate to the same CDR3. The rearrangement joins TRBV4-1 to TRBJ2-6; the D gene is possibly TRBD1 (5 bases). The CDR3 is 16 residues long. CDR1 MGHRA and CDR2 YSYEKL come from the germline V gene. Here the CDR3 reads CASSQEDSSGANVLTF. As DNA, the CDR3 is TGCGCCAGCAGCCAAGAAGACAGCTCTGGGGCCAACGTCCTAACTTTC.

The V gene is TRBV7-6, the J gene TRBJ2-1; 10 bases align to TRBD2. Unmatched junction bases numbered 5, after V lost 2 bases and J lost 7 bases. CDR3 length equals 15 residues. Germline CDR1 and CDR2: SGHVS and FNYEAQ. The CDR3, as DNA: TGTGCCAGCAGCTTAAGCGGGGGGGCGATGAATGAGCAGTTCTTC. This codes for CASSLSGGAMNEQFF. Based on the CDR3 plus reference TRBV7-6 and TRBJ2-1, the full variable domain is GAGVSQSPRYKVTKRGQDVALRCDPISGHVSLYWYRQALGQGPEFLTYFNYEAQQDKSGLPNDRFSAERPEGSISTLTIQRTEQRDSAMYRCASSLSGGAMNEQFFGPGTRLTVL.